These 10 T cell receptor beta chains came from one sample sequenced in a study of cytomegalovirus exposure and HLA in healthy donors. PCR was performed using 60 Vbeta and 13 Jbeta primers. Produced via immunoSEQ multiplex PCR; TCRdb's table is partial and in-frame only. Found here are 85,000 to 120,000 clones, around 85% of them singletons; the top ten hold approximately 3.7%. Sequencing used PBMCs. Source of these receptors: a man aged 55 to 70 in good health and CMV-seronegative.

The gene calls are TRBV5-1 and TRBJ1-4; 9 positions match TRBD1. Unmatched junction bases numbered 3, after V lost 1 base and J lost 5 bases. CDR3 length: 15 residues. Per the germline V gene, CDR1 is SGHRS and CDR2 is YFSETQ. In nucleotides, the CDR3 is TGCGCCAGCAGCTTGTCTGGGACAGGGAATGAAAAACTGTTTTTT. This codes for CASSLSGTGNEKLFF.

The V call is TRBV4-3, the J call TRBJ2-1; D unresolved. Per the germline V gene, CDR1 is LGHNA and CDR2 is YSLEER. This CDR3 has 11 amino acids. V lost 1 base, J lost 9 bases, and 4 bases lay in between. CDR3 DNA sequence: TGCGCCAGCAGCCAAGGGGCTGAGCAGTTCTTC. Its protein product is CASSQGAEQFF.

This chain connects TRBV28 to TRBJ1-2; D remains unclear. Germline CDR1 and CDR2: MDHEN and SYDVKM. Trimming took 2 bases from V and 7 from J, leaving 11 bases between them. The CDR3 is made up of 13 amino acids. This chain's CDR3 is CASSLTLESGYTF. The CDR3 DNA reads TGTGCCAGCAGTTTAACTCTAGAATCTGGCTACACCTTC.

This clone is deemed medium-sized. The V gene is TRBV4-3, the J gene TRBJ1-1, with D tentatively TRBD1 (5 bases). This CDR3 has 14 residues. Looked up from germline, CDR1 is LGHNA and CDR2 is YSLEER. The V end was cut by 5 bases, the J end by 5 bases, with 15 bases between. For the CDR3, the DNA is TGCGCCAGCAGCAGACAGAAGGAGGGGACTGAAGCTTTCTTT. It codes for CASSRQKEGTEAFF.

The chain carries TRBV6-1 and TRBJ2-2; unclear D gene. CDR3 length: 13 residues. V gave up 4 bases and J gave up 5 bases, with 8 bases separating them. CDR1 MNHNS and CDR2 SASEGT come from the germline V gene. The CDR3 loop reads CASSAQKTGELFF. CDR3 bases: TGTGCCAGCAGTGCCCAGAAAACCGGGGAGCTGTTTTTT.

V usage is TRBV2 and J usage is TRBJ1-6; D remains ambiguous. The germline V gene encodes CDR1 SNHLY and CDR2 FYNNEI. The CDR3 is 15 residues long. Between the trimmed V and J ends, which lost 10 bases and 0 bases, there was a span of 13 bases. The CDR3 here is CATSGESSYNSPLHF. CDR3 DNA sequence: TGTGCCACCTCCGGGGAGAGCTCCTATAATTCACCCCTCCACTTT.

V and J are TRBV25-1 and TRBJ2-6, with 7 nucleotides matching TRBD1. The CDR3 is 17 residues long. V lost 5 bases and J lost 0; bases outside the gene matches: 7. Germline values: CDR1 MGHDK, CDR2 SYGVNS. CDR3 region: CASSTQDRVSGANVLTF. CDR3 nucleotide sequence: TGTGCCAGCAGTACCCAAGACAGGGTCTCTGGGGCCAACGTCCTGACTTTC.

This chain connects TRBV7-2 to TRBJ2-1, with 16 bases aligning to TRBD2. The CDR3 totals 16 residues. The ends lost 10 bases at V and 2 bases at J; junction bases unmatched: 5. Germline CDR1 is SGHTA and CDR2 is FQGNSA. The DNA of the CDR3 is TGTGCCACTGGGACTAGCGGGGGGGCCACCTACAATGAGCAGTTCTTC. This gives the protein CATGTSGGATYNEQFF.

The chain couples TRBV5-4 to TRBJ1-6; 8 nucleotides align to TRBD1. Germline V lookup: CDR1 SGHNT, CDR2 YYREEE (reference sequence). CDR3 size: 17 residues. V lost 3 bases and J lost 8; bases outside the gene matches: 13. DNA of the CDR3: TGTGCCAGCAGCTCCCCGATGTCAGGGGGCTTAGATTCACCCCTCCACTTT. The encoded protein is CASSSPMSGGLDSPLHF.

The chain uses TRBV5-1 and TRBJ1-6; a weak D match, TRBD1 (6 bases). The germline gives CDR1 SGHRS, CDR2 YFSETQ. Trimming pared 10 bases from V and 0 bases from J, leaving 14 bases between. The CDR3 sequence is 15 residues long. CDR3 sequence reads: CARLTGTSYNSPLHF. The DNA of the CDR3 is TGCGCCCGACTAACAGGGACCTCCTATAATTCACCCCTCCACTTT.